These 14 T cell receptor beta chains originate from one sample sequenced in a study of T cell repertoires in aging, cancer and after chemotherapy. The template was genomic DNA from peripheral blood, not RNA. Multiplex touch-down PCR with TRB-A/B primers amplified rearranged V-D-J TRB sequences. TCRdb redid the calling of the multiplex PCR reads with MiXCR, one entry per CDR3 protein. The table has fewer than 1,500 distinct CDR3 sequences, roughly 22% seen once. The sequenced sample was blood. The receptors stem from a human donor with a solid tumor.

The genes are TRBV7-9 and TRBJ2-7; D is undetermined. The CDR3 spans 13 residues. Trimming took 4 bases from V and 4 from J, leaving 11 bases between them. Looked up from germline, CDR1 is SEHNR and CDR2 is FQNEAQ (reference sequence). CDR3 sequence reads: CASSSAVRYEQYF. CDR3 DNA sequence: TGTGCCAGCAGCTCGGCGGTAAGGTACGAGCAGTACTTC.

The rearrangement links TRBV15 to TRBJ2-5; TRBD2 matches at 7 bases. Germline loops: CDR1 LNHNV, CDR2 YYDKDF (reference sequence). CDR3 size: 13 residues. The J segment lost 5 bases and the V segment lost 4 bases, leaving 4 bases of the junction unmatched. CDR3 sequence: CATSNVGGETQYF. CDR3 sequence (DNA): TGTGCCACCAGCAACGTCGGGGGGGAGACCCAGTACTTC.

The V call is TRBV18, the J call TRBJ1-6; TRBD1 aligns across 10 bases. The J segment lost 7 bases and the V segment lost 4 bases, leaving 7 bases of the junction unmatched. From germline, CDR1 is KGHSH and CDR2 LQKENI. The CDR3 runs 16 residues. CDR3 in amino acids: CASSLRTGGGNSPLHF. The CDR3 DNA reads as TGTGCCAGCTCACTAAGGACAGGGGGAGGCAATTCACCCCTCCACTTT.

By frequency in the sample, this clonotype is large (0.1 to 1%). V is TRBV5-5 and J is TRBJ2-2; the D is unclear. Trimming shortened V by 1 base and J by 4 bases, and 11 bases separated the two germline ends. The CDR3 contains 15 residues. Per germline, CDR1 SGHKS and CDR2 YYEKEE (reference sequence). The CDR3 sequence: CASSLTGAGTGELFF. The CDR3 DNA reads TGTGCCAGCAGCTTGACCGGCGCAGGCACCGGGGAGCTGTTTTTT.

This clonotype is large in the sample. Written as DNA, the CDR3 is TGTGCCAGCAGTTCCCCGGGACTAGCTTACGAGCAGTACTTC. Translated, it gives CASSSPGLAYEQYF. The chain has TRBV6-5 and TRBJ2-7; TRBD2 agrees at 9 bases. The V gene end was trimmed by 4 bases and the J gene end by 4 bases; junction bases not matched to a gene: 5. CDR1 MNHEY and CDR2 SVGAGI come from the germline V gene. The CDR3 sequence is 14 residues long.

This clonotype is classed as medium-sized. V is TRBV20-1 and J is TRBJ1-1, with unresolved D. There are 14 residues in the CDR3. Trimming took 0 bases from V and 1 from J, leaving 9 bases between them. Germline V CDR1 and CDR2: DFQATT, SNEGSKA (reference sequence). This chain's CDR3 is CSARDTRANTEAFF. CDR3 sequence (DNA): TGCAGTGCTAGAGATACACGGGCGAACACTGAAGCTTTCTTT.

This clonotype is medium-sized by share. This chain links TRBV19 with TRBJ2-5, with 10 bases that match TRBD1. Germline V CDR1 and CDR2: LNHDA, SQIVND (reference sequence). The CDR3 covers 12 residues. V lost 9 bases and J lost 4; bases outside the gene matches: 2. The CDR3 sequence is CASGQGGETQYF. DNA of the CDR3: TGTGCCAGCGGACAGGGGGGAGAGACCCAGTACTTC.

This clonotype is labeled medium-sized. This rearrangement joins TRBV20-1 to TRBJ2-7; TRBD1 matches at 7 bases. The CDR3 totals 13 residues. The germline V gene encodes CDR1 DFQATT and CDR2 SNEGSKA (reference sequence). J lost 6 bases, V lost 1 base, and 6 bases had no gene match. The CDR3 DNA is TGCAGTGCTAGAGCGACAGGGATGCGCGAGCAGTACTTC. Protein sequence: CSARATGMREQYF.

Relative to its sample, this clonotype is large. The CDR3 region is CASSYVGPTYGYTF. As DNA, the CDR3 is TGTGCCAGCAGTTACGTAGGACCTACTTATGGCTACACCTTC. The chain carries TRBV6-5 and TRBJ1-2; D is undetermined. The CDR3 has 14 amino acids. Germline V CDR1 and CDR2: MNHEY, SVGAGI. V was pared by 2 bases and J by 5 bases, with 12 bases between.

This clonotype is classed as medium-sized. The chain joins TRBV27 to TRBJ1-6; TRBD1 might be the D (5 bases). Germline lookup yields CDR1 MNHEY and CDR2 SMNVEV (reference sequence). The CDR3 has 16 amino acids. Deletions cut 6 bases from V and 4 bases from J, with 16 bases between. CDR3 in DNA: TGTGCCAGCAGGGCTGCTGTGGACACTTATAATTCACCCCTCCACTTT. It yields the protein CASRAAVDTYNSPLHF.

By its share, this clonotype is medium-sized. The chain is built from TRBV7-2 and TRBJ2-1; D might be TRBD2 (7 bases). V shed 5 bases and J shed 6 bases, with 17 bases lying between them. The CDR3 is 15 amino acids. The germline gives CDR1 SGHTA, CDR2 FQGNSA. The DNA of the CDR3 is TGTGCCAGCAGCCATGGACTGGCGGGGGCCAATGAGCAGTTCTTC. Encoded protein: CASSHGLAGANEQFF.

The chain uses TRBV6-5 and TRBJ2-4; TRBD1 matches 7 bases. The V gene end was trimmed by 6 bases and the J gene end by 3 bases; junction bases not matched to a gene: 8. Germline values: CDR1 MNHEY, CDR2 SVGAGI. This CDR3 contains 15 residues. The CDR3 loop reads CASRLGAGGKNIQYF. CDR3 DNA sequence: TGTGCCAGCAGATTGGGGGCAGGGGGCAAAAACATTCAGTACTTC.

There are a few counts of this clonotype. The V call is TRBV2, the J call TRBJ2-7, with D possibly TRBD1 on 5 matching bases. CDR1 and CDR2 (germline): SNHLY, FYNNEI. The length of the CDR3 is 13 residues. V was trimmed by 4 bases and J by 5 bases, leaving 12 bases between them. CDR3 in amino acids: CASSGQGWHEQYF. The CDR3 nucleotides read TGTGCCAGCAGTGGGCAGGGTTGGCACGAGCAGTACTTC.

This clonotype is labeled medium-sized. J is TRBJ2-3 and V is TRBV12-3 or TRBV12-4; D gene ambiguous. The CDR3 runs 13 residues. The V end was cut by 7 bases, the J end by 3 bases, with 11 bases between. The CDR3 bases are TGTGCCAGCACCCTCATAGGTACAGATACGCAGTATTTT. It codes for CASTLIGTDTQYF.